This T cell receptor beta chain was sequenced in a study of T cell repertoires in cytomegalovirus infection. About the study: Both recently identified HLA-C-restricted and well-studied HLA-B-restricted CMV epitopes were used in the study. Through public TCR beta signatures, both CMV infection and matching HLA type were indicated. The study's findings and limits: Cumulative frequency (of public TCR beta family members) identified carriers of CMV plus the relevant HLA. HLA-C-restricted CMV clonotypes gave the most frequent clonotype in two of eight donors.

V was pared by 3 bases and J by 11 bases, with 11 bases of the junction left unmatched. This CDR3 is 15 amino acids long. In germline, CDR1 is MDHEN, CDR2 SYDVKM. Each CDR3 protein is one row after TCRdb ran MiXCR on the reads. The sample shows some 700,000 distinct CDR3 sequences, around a third of them seen only once. This clonotype was detected only a few times. The antigen remains unidentified. The chain joins TRBV28 to TRBJ1-5, with TRBD1 matching over 9 bases. Sequencing was performed on cultured PBMCs, taken from culture after CMV antigen stimulation. This receptor was taken from a human donor in good health (CMV status not recorded). Some clones in this sample may be carry-over from other donors' samples. DNA of the CDR3: TGTGCCAGCAGTTTCCCGGGACAGGGAACCCTGACCCAGCATTTT. It encodes CASSFPGQGTLTQHF.